These T cell receptor beta chains were read from a single sample in a study of T-cell memory formation after mild COVID-19. MiXCR, run by TCRdb on the 5' RACE reads, gives a single entry per CDR3 protein. This table holds over 150,000 distinct CDR3 sequences, around a fifth found once. The sequenced sample was PBMCs or a T cell subset sorted from them (not recorded which). These receptors all come from an adult woman who had mild COVID-19 (a few samples of this study predate the infection). Cell type and time point are not known. Both conserved end residues are trimmed from each CDR3.

V,J,CDR3
TRBV20-1,TRBJ2-7,SARQLGSGRGYEQY
TRBV29-1,TRBJ1-2,SVESRGYYGYT
TRBV30,TRBJ2-7,ACDPGQGYEQY
TRBV7-9,TRBJ2-2,ASFTGTNTGELF
TRBV12-3/TRBV12-4,TRBJ1-5,ASSLTKGLLQPQH
TRBV7-9,TRBJ2-3,ASSSGTSGYPRTDTQY
TRBV20-1,TRBJ2-3,SASPGEGTDTQY
TRBV12-3/TRBV12-4,TRBJ2-3,ASSLDLGPDTQY
TRBV4-3,TRBJ1-2,ASSQDSGNYGYT
TRBV5-5,TRBJ2-1,ASSFGLAGVPVGNEQF
TRBV29-1,TRBJ1-2,SVMFESNYGYT
TRBV20-1,TRBJ2-1,SARETSGSYNEQF
TRBV3-1,TRBJ2-4,ASSQGGSDIQY
TRBV12-3/TRBV12-4,TRBJ1-4,ASSPSMTVLNEKLF
TRBV12-3/TRBV12-4,TRBJ2-7,ASSLKGPYEQY
TRBV7-9,TRBJ2-1,ASSPPVGKRHNEQF
TRBV4-1,TRBJ2-1,ASSHRGRALEPPNEQF
TRBV9,TRBJ2-3,ASSDGTDTDTQY
TRBV5-6,TRBJ2-7,ASSFLGTGGSYEQY
TRBV5-5,TRBJ2-1,ASSSPGLAAYNEQF
TRBV5-1,TRBJ2-1,ASSLAGRGEYNEQF
TRBV12-3/TRBV12-4,TRBJ2-7,ASRLQGGGSYEQY
TRBV12-3/TRBV12-4,TRBJ2-2,ASSFGGAPGELF
TRBV24-1,TRBJ1-2,ATSDPQSSYGYT
TRBV4-3,TRBJ2-3,ASSPGTWKGTNTDTQY
TRBV6-6,TRBJ2-7,ASSEAGGSYEQY
TRBV29-1,TRBJ1-1,SVLAIWKRGTEAF
TRBV5-1,TRBJ2-1,ASSLDPGPSSGEQF